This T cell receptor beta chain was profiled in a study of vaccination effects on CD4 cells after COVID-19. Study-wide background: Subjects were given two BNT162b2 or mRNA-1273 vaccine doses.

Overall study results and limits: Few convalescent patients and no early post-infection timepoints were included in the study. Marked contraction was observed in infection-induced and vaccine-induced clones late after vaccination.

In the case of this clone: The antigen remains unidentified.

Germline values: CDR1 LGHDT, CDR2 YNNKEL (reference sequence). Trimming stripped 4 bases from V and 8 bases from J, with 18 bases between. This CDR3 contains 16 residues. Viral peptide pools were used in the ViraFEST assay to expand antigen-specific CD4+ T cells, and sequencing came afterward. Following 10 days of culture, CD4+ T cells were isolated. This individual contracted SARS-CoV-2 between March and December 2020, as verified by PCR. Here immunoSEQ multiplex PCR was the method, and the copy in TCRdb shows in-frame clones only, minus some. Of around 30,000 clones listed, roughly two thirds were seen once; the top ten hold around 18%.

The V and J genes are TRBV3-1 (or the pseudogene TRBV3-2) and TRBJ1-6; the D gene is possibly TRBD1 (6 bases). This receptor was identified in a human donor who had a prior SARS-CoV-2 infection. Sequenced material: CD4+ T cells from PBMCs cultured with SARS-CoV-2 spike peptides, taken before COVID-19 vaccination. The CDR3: CASSPPGGADYSPLHF. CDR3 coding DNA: TGTGCCAGCAGCCCGCCGGGGGGGGCAGATTATTCACCCCTCCACTTT.